The T cell receptor (beta chain) under discussion was sequenced for a study of blood T cells in healthy people across ages (dated by TCRdb to between 2015 and 2017). Background for the entire study: Template switching captured roughly one uniquely barcoded TCR beta cDNA molecule per two T cells in model experiments. Age-related changes in TCR beta repertoire diversity were measured in the study by deep sequencing normalized with unique cDNA molecular identifiers. The donors were divided into four age groups: young (average roughly 17 years), middle-aged (approximately 39), aged (approximately 64) and long-lived (roughly 82). To avoid experimental bias, donors of different ages were distributed randomly across sequencing lanes. For two donors (one aged 18 to 30 and one aged 80 or older), the study analyzed two additional independent replicas of 1 million unique cDNA reads from the same blood draw. Findings and caveats that apply to the study as a whole: There was a strong correlation between observed TCR beta diversity and the percentage of naive T cells measured by flow cytometry. As age increased, observed TCR beta diversity per million T cells dropped in a roughly linear way, and a significant reduction was already evident by age 40. Compared with the aged group, the long-lived group had more naive CD4+ T cells, fewer expanded clones and increased TCR diversity, a pattern suggesting age selection. Since profiling was done on bulk unsorted PBMCs, naive and antigen-experienced compartments could not be conclusively compared. Because donor CMV infection status was unknown, age-related changes in expanded clonotypes were potentially confounded. Estimates of total diversity based on one million sequenced T cells were regarded as lower bounds and as underestimates.

The roughly 39 donors, aged about 6 to 100 years, were systemically healthy Caucasian individuals from Russia. Approximately 9.3 milliliters of peripheral blood were drawn from each donor into EDTA-treated Vacutainer tubes. PBMCs were isolated by Ficoll-Paque density-gradient centrifugation, with at least 6.5 million obtained per sample. Trizol reagent was used to extract total RNA from PBMCs, with at least 5.5 micrograms per sample. For every donor, an aliquot of PBMCs went through flow cytometry to measure the percentages of naive CD45RAhigh/CD27high T cells. The library was built by means of 5' RACE. The instrument given in TCRdb is Illumina HiSeq 2500. A second PCR of about 6 to 11 cycles was performed with a sample-barcoded 5' primer and a J-beta primer mix. A unique molecular identifier was introduced onto each TCR beta cDNA molecule by a template-switch 5' adaptor carrying 12 random nucleotides. Each sample yielded at least 2.5 million CDR3-containing paired-end reads. All of the RNA was converted into first-strand cDNA using the Mint cDNA synthesis kit, with a TRBC-specific oligonucleotide serving as the primer. Following uracil-DNA glycosylase treatment, all cDNA underwent a first 18-cycle PCR with the universal primers M1SS and BC2_uni_R. Per the authors' processing: Each sample was normalized by randomly selecting 1 million high-quality reads, each carrying a distinct molecular identifier. Instead of being binned into consensus sequences, reads with shared molecular identifiers were discarded. CDR3 identification, clonotype clustering and error correction used MiTCR with a Q25 quality threshold and the strictest error-elimination algorithm. A nonparametric unseen species model using Euler transformation provided a lower-bound estimate of total TCR beta diversity. TCRdb reprocessing: public reads trimmed at Q25 with fastp, clones called with MiXCR, in-frame beta chains kept. CDR3 protein sequences are deduplicated, and each keeps its most common genes and DNA. TCRdb's processing, not the authors' own work, is the source of the V and J calls. Across this sample there are some 1.7 million distinct CDR3 sequences, with 28% seen only once. More than 6% of the sample lies in the top ten.

As concerns this clonotype: The antigen it recognizes is unknown. No base-level quality is on record; no much larger clone is a single base apart.

As encoded in the germline V gene, CDR1 is KGHDR while CDR2 is SFDVKD. From V the trimming removes 5 bases and from J it removes 8 bases, while the gene matches leave 9 bases of the junction unaccounted for. The CDR3 starts with the cysteine, ends with the phenylalanine, and has 15 residues. The DNA shown is the 45-base CDR3, in frame from base 1. What was sequenced was blood. This TCR came from a woman aged 25-40 years in good health. This chain joins TRBV24-1 to TRBJ2-1; the junction holds 9 bases that match TRBD2. The DNA sequence follows: TGTGCCACCAGTGCCCTAGCGGGGTCTTTATATGAGCAGTTCTTC. Protein translation: CATSALAGSLYEQFF.